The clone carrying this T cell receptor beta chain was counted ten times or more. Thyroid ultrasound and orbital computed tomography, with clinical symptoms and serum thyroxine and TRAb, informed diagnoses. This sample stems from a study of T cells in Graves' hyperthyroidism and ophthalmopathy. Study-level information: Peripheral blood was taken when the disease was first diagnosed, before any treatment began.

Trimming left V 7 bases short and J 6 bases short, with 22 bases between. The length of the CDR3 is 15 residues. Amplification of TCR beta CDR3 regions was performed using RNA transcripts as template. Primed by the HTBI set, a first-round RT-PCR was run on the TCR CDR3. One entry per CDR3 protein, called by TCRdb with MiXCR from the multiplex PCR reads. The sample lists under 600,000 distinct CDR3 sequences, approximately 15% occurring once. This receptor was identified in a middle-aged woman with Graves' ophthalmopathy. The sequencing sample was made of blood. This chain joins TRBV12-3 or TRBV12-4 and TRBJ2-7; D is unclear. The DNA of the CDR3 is TGTGCCAGCATGGCTAAACTCCCTGTTAAGAGCGAGCAGTACTTC. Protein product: CASMAKLPVKSEQYF.